The rows below give T cell receptor beta chains drawn from one sample of a study of T cells in Graves' hyperthyroidism and ophthalmopathy. From the multiplex PCR reads, TCRdb called clonotypes with MiXCR, one entry per CDR3 protein. In the table there are about 700,000 distinct CDR3 sequences, less than 15% of which are singletons. Sequences were obtained from blood. These receptors were collected from a young woman with Graves' hyperthyroidism. Each CDR3 is given without its conserved first and last residue.

>TRBV4-3
ASSQDRDWLLNTEAF
>TRBV19
ASSISSRALKPQH
>TRBV15
ATSREAGGHTGELF
>TRBV10-3
AISDGQKPLAKNIQY
>TRBV18
ASSPKGTITGELF
>TRBV27
ASSLRGAGDSPLH
>TRBV6-1
ASSSSGKWNEQF
>TRBV20-1
SAQGRRETQY
>TRBV19
ASSTPGDSSNQPQH
>TRBV7-6
ASSLGVRGPNTEAF
>TRBV28
ASATGSSGANVLT
>TRBV6-2/TRBV6-3
ASTQLGGGGYEQY
>TRBV7-9
ASNSGKAPTDTQY
>TRBV4-1
ASSQEWADTQY
>TRBV12-3/TRBV12-4
ASSFLAVGTGELF
>TRBV4-1
ASSQLQGKGRDVKEKLF
>TRBV29-1
SVTASKSKETQY
>TRBV12-3/TRBV12-4
ASSQYPRVASDQPQH
>TRBV7-2
ASSLVERETQY
>TRBV2
ASTLGQGNQPQH
>TRBV20-1
SAWTAGKDQETQH
>TRBV7-9
ASSFGAEEKLF
>TRBV27
ASTMGGSSYNEQF
>TRBV7-7
ASSLTRFEQF
>TRBV28
ASSGPGFSGYT
>TRBV11-2
ASSLVGGTPTDTQY
>TRBV7-6
ASRRGGTVGQETQY
>TRBV28
ASRNLNRDSPLH
>TRBV6-1
ASSDSPGQGPTGELF
>TRBV6-5
ASSLKGFGNQPQH
>TRBV12-3/TRBV12-4
ASSLEITGILILEQF
>TRBV6-6
ASSYSDGGETQY
>TRBV19
ASSFVGTEPYNEQF
>TRBV7-9
ASSPTSGRILNEQF
>TRBV11-2
ASSLESGRARAGANEQF
>TRBV7-2
ASSLVATQGAQQPQH
>TRBV30
AWNRDRTGELF
>TRBV7-9
ASSLALTGVGYNEQF
>TRBV7-9
ASSLGRGATEAF
>TRBV12-5
ASGLALGGITGELF
>TRBV7-8
ASSSEDSQETQY
>TRBV5-5
ASSRDGQPLGELF
>TRBV7-3
ASSLTGGGDRNEQF
>TRBV20-1
SARVSRPGGGSVT